This record covers a single TCR beta chain. Its antigen is as yet unknown. The sample belongs to a study of T cells expressing NK-cell markers. Study as a whole: Repertoires of TCR beta were obtained from T cells sorted as CD3+CD56+NKG2C+, CD3+CD56+NKG2C- and CD3+CD56-NKG2C+. Study-level findings and limits: A range of roughly 1.0-8% of CD8+ T cells consisted of dominant NKG2C+ clonotypes in 5 to 7 donors. These clonotypes, the leaders elsewhere, also led the CD3+CD56-NKG2C+ fraction in a handful of donors.

CDR3 size: 16 residues. TCR beta libraries carry UMIs added by 5'RACE template switching. Each CDR3 protein gets one entry in TCRdb, which reprocessed the 5' RACE reads and gives no DNA. Its listing shows about 550,000 distinct CDR3 sequences. This chain links TRBV12-3 or TRBV12-4 with TRBJ1-2; TCRdb returns TRBD1, unconfirmable since there is no DNA. The receptor was isolated from a man younger than 30 in good health. Specimen: blood T cells: a sorted CD56 or NKG2C T cell subset, CD4+ or CD8+ T cells, or bulk PBMC T cells (not recorded which). This chain's CDR3 is CASSLVEGKGTYGYTF.